This T cell receptor (beta chain) was profiled in a study of T-cell reconstitution after alpha-beta-depleted transplantation in children. Findings and limits, study-wide: By one year post-transplant, T-cell counts and diversity largely arose from T cells that were newly produced. Recipient T cells and thymic progenitors that survived were the source of the high TCRbeta diversity seen at day 60 in some patients. Roughly two months post-transplant, alpha-beta T cells reportedly originated from several hundred graft clones that had expanded.

Unique molecular identifiers were used in preparing the TCRbeta library. TCRdb independently ran MiXCR on the PCR reads; one entry per CDR3 protein. The top ten hold approximately 5% of the sample, which has hundreds of thousands of distinct CDR3 sequences, about 16% seen once. This CDR3 contains 14 residues. The germline CDR1 and CDR2 sequences are SGHRS and YFSETQ. V shed 0 bases and J 10 bases; nucleotides not matched to a gene: 5. On this clonotype: Antigen unknown.

The gene calls are TRBV5-1 and TRBJ2-1; TRBD2 matches at 9 bases. The TCR sequence derives from a male patient aged 5 to 17 who had a stem cell transplant for acute lymphoblastic leukemia, so the T cells may come from the graft donor. The sequenced sample was PBMCs, mostly from graft donor cells, obtained 360 days after TCRalphabeta/CD19-depleted stem cell transplant. The CDR3 loop is CASSLVAGGPEQFF. The DNA for the CDR3 is TGCGCCAGCAGCTTGGTGGCGGGGGGGCCGGAGCAGTTCTTC. The full variable domain, completed using reference TRBV5-1 and TRBJ2-1, is KAGVTQTPRYLIKTRGQQVTLSCSPISGHRSVSWYQQTPGQGLQFLFEYFSETQRNKGNFPGRFSGRQFSNSRSEMNVSTLELGDSALYLCASSLVAGGPEQFFGPGTRLTVL.